This passage covers 15 T cell receptor beta chains from one sample sequenced in a study of T cells in Graves' hyperthyroidism and ophthalmopathy. The investigators amplified TCR beta CDR3 regions from RNA transcripts. Initially, a first-round RT-PCR of the TCR CDR3 employed the HTBI primer set. TCRdb redid the calling of the multiplex PCR reads with MiXCR, one entry per CDR3 protein. The table shows 380,000 or so distinct CDR3 sequences, with about a fifth occurring only once. The specimen sequenced was blood. The receptor source for this set is a woman between 18 and 29 years old with Graves' hyperthyroidism.

This clonotype was detected ten times or more. The V and J genes are TRBV12-3 or TRBV12-4 and TRBJ1-2, with D tentatively TRBD1 (5 bases). V lost 8 bases and J 0 bases, leaving 13 bases between the germline ends. The CDR3 is 14 residues long. Here the CDR3 DNA reads TGTGCCAGCTCGCGGCGACAGTCTAACTATGGCTACACCTTC. Its translation: CASSRRQSNYGYTF.

The chain is built from TRBV19 and TRBJ2-7; perhaps TRBD2 as D (6 bases). CDR3 length: 14 amino acids. The V gene's germline CDR1 is LNHDA and CDR2 SQIVND (reference sequence). V lost 4 bases and J 2 bases, leaving 12 bases between the germline ends. The CDR3 is CASSRPGGPYEQYF. The CDR3 nucleotides are TGTGCCAGTAGTAGACCCGGGGGTCCCTACGAGCAGTACTTC.

This chain connects TRBV20-1 to TRBJ1-2; D is ambiguous. The CDR3 length is 13 residues. The germline V gene has CDR1 DFQATT and CDR2 SNEGSKA (reference sequence). Trimming removed 0 bases from V and 8 bases from J, with 13 bases in between. CDR3 sequence reads: CSARDGRPSGYTF. CDR3 DNA: TGCAGTGCTAGAGATGGCCGGCCTAGCGGCTACACCTTC.

This clonotype was found many times. This chain links TRBV4-1 with TRBJ1-2, with D possibly matching TRBD1 (5 bases). V was shortened by 1 base and J by 4 bases, with 13 bases between the two germline ends. This CDR3 comprises 15 residues. Germline-derived CDR1 and CDR2 are MGHRA and YSYEKL. The CDR3 loop is CASSQGLQGAYGYTF. The CDR3, as DNA: TGCGCCAGCAGCCAAGGCCTCCAGGGTGCCTATGGCTACACCTTC.

The rearrangement links TRBV20-1 to TRBJ1-2; the D is unclear. The CDR3 extends over 13 amino acids. Between the trimmed V and J ends, which lost 6 bases and 4 bases, there was a span of 15 bases. The germline gives CDR1 DFQATT, CDR2 SNEGSKA (reference sequence). This chain's CDR3 is CSAPTGRAYGYTF. CDR3 in DNA: TGCAGTGCGCCGACTGGGCGTGCCTATGGCTACACCTTC.

The gene calls are TRBV6-5 and TRBJ1-2; D gene unclear. Germline CDR1 and CDR2: MNHEY and SVGAGI. CDR3 size: 12 residues. The V end was cut by 2 bases, the J end by 6 bases, with 7 bases between. DNA of the CDR3: TGTGCCAGCAGTTACAAGGGAAATGGCTACACCTTC. Translation gives CASSYKGNGYTF.

As concerns this clonotype: A read error may be the cause here, since a much bigger clone is one base away. V usage is TRBV10-3 and J usage is TRBJ2-5; 11 bases line up with TRBD2. The CDR3 contains 16 residues. In germline, CDR1 is ENHRY, CDR2 SYGVKD. V shed 5 bases, J shed 5 bases, and the junction held 10 bases outside the gene matches. Here the CDR3 DNA reads TGTGCCATCAGTTCTTTAGCGGGGGGGAATAGGGAGACCCAGTACTTC. Its translation: CAISSLAGGNRETQYF.

This clonotype was seen at least ten times. At one boundary the junction diverges from the germline segment, which might be a read error. The chain links TRBV6-1 to TRBJ2-7; 12 nucleotides agree with TRBD2. There are 17 residues in the CDR3. Germline loops: CDR1 MNHNS, CDR2 SASEGT. Written as DNA, the CDR3 is TGTGCCAGCAGTGAAGCACGGACTAGCGGGGTCTCCCACGAGCAGTACTTC. This translates into CASSEARTSGVSHEQYF.

This clonotype was observed many times. The gene calls are TRBV15 and TRBJ1-4; TRBD1 might be the D (5 bases). The CDR3 loop spans 15 amino acids. The V end lost 5 bases, the J end lost 7 bases, and 17 bases lay between the germline ends. Looked up from germline, CDR1 is LNHNV and CDR2 is YYDKDF (reference sequence). The CDR3 region has the DNA TGTGCCACCAGCCCCCGACCTGAGGGGAGTGAAAAACTGTTTTTT. Translation: CATSPRPEGSEKLFF.

The chain carries TRBV5-1 and TRBJ2-2, with 9 bases aligning to TRBD1. This CDR3 is 17 amino acids long. Germline values: CDR1 SGHRS, CDR2 YFSETQ. J lost 0 bases, V lost 5 bases, and 8 bases had no gene match. The chain's CDR3 is CASSSGTGYPNTGELFF. The CDR3 DNA reads TGCGCCAGCAGTTCCGGGACAGGGTACCCGAACACCGGGGAGCTGTTTTTT.

This clonotype was seen at least ten times. This chain uses TRBV12-5 with TRBJ1-1; a weak D match, TRBD1 (5 bases). The germline V gene encodes CDR1 LGHNT and CDR2 FRNRAP. V lost 6 bases and J lost 6, with 11 bases in between. The CDR3 runs to 12 residues. CDR3 sequence reads: CASGLGGAEAFF. CDR3 nucleotides: TGTGCTAGTGGACTCGGAGGGGCTGAAGCTTTCTTT.

About this clonotype itself: A read error is possible here, since a much larger clone lies one base away. V usage is TRBV5-1 and J usage is TRBJ2-5; 11 bases fit TRBD2. The CDR3 runs 15 residues. V was clipped by 0 bases and J by 5 bases; unmatched bases: 3. Germline lookup yields CDR1 SGHRS and CDR2 YFSETQ. As DNA, the CDR3 is TGCGCCAGCAGCTTGGGACTAGCGGGGTTGGAGACCCAGTACTTC. Protein product: CASSLGLAGLETQYF.

This clonotype was observed many times. The V and J genes are TRBV27 and TRBJ2-7; D is perhaps TRBD1 or TRBD2 (5 bases each). CDR1 is MNHEY and CDR2 is SMNVEV in the germline V gene (reference sequence). Trimming removed 5 bases from V and 1 base from J, with 12 bases in between. This CDR3 has 14 residues. In nucleotides, the CDR3 is TGTGCCAGCAGTCCGGGACGGATGTCCTACGAGCAGTACTTC. Amino acids: CASSPGRMSYEQYF.

Ten or more counts support this clonotype. V usage is TRBV20-1 and J usage is TRBJ2-5; 7 nucleotides align to TRBD2. Germline V gene lookup returns CDR1 DFQATT and CDR2 SNEGSKA (reference sequence). The CDR3 covers 16 residues. The V gene end was trimmed by 5 bases and the J gene end by 2 bases; junction bases not matched to a gene: 14. The CDR3 nucleotides read TGCAGTGCTGTTATTCTGGCGGGGGTGACACAAGAGACCCAGTACTTC. Its translation: CSAVILAGVTQETQYF.

This clonotype was counted at least ten times. The V and J genes are TRBV20-1 and TRBJ1-5; no definite D call. The CDR3 is made up of 17 amino acids. CDR1 is DFQATT, CDR2 SNEGSKA, per germline (reference sequence). With 0 bases removed from V and 3 bases from J, the gap between germline ends came to 18 bases. CDR3 coding DNA: TGCAGTGCTAGAGATGGGGTACTACAAGGGTTCAATCAGCCCCAGCATTTT. Protein: CSARDGVLQGFNQPQHF.